These 22 T cell receptor beta chains were sequenced from one sample in a study of beta chain features in type 1 diabetes. The study's findings and limits: Type 1 diabetes patients had moderately but significantly shorter TCRB CDR3s in all four CD4+ subsets.

Expressed TCRB transcripts were sequenced after all isolated RNA was converted to cDNA. Repertoires were generated with immunoSEQ multiplex PCR, while TCRdb's copy carries only in-frame clones and drops some. This table holds 150,000 to 200,000 clones, roughly 60% found once. Their recognized antigens are unknown. The sample consisted of naive CD4+ T cells from blood. These receptors all come from a man aged 30 to 39 with type 1 diabetes.

V usage is TRBV30 and J usage is TRBJ1-6; D may be TRBD1 (6 bases). The CDR3 length is 13 residues. CDR1 is GTSNPN, CDR2 SVGIG, per germline (reference sequence). V was clipped by 1 base and J by 12 bases, with 13 bases between them. Here the CDR3 reads CAWSGTGLIPLHF. The CDR3, as DNA: TGTGCCTGGAGTGGAACAGGGTTAATACCCCTCCACTTT.

This clone has only a few counts. The V gene is TRBV9, the J gene TRBJ2-1; D is unresolved. The CDR3 sequence is 15 residues long. With 0 bases removed from V and 6 bases from J, the gap between germline ends came to 13 bases. Looked up from germline, CDR1 is SGDLS and CDR2 is YYNGEE. The CDR3 bases are TGTGCCAGCAGCGTAGACCCCTCCGGCCTCAATGAGCAGTTCTTC. Translated: CASSVDPSGLNEQFF.

This clone has only a few counts. Other nucleotide sequences in the sample specify the same CDR3. This chain joins TRBV30 and TRBJ1-2; D call uncertain. The CDR3 length is 11 residues. CDR1 and CDR2 from the germline V gene are GTSNPN and SVGIG (reference sequence). The ends were cut back, 1 base at V and 4 bases at J, with 4 bases in the middle. The CDR3 sequence: CAWSGSYGYTF. The CDR3, as DNA: TGTGCCTGGAGTGGGAGCTATGGCTACACCTTC.

The chain carries TRBV29-1 and TRBJ2-2, with D perhaps given as TRBD1 or TRBD2 (5 bases each). Trimming removed 6 bases from V and 4 bases from J, with 15 bases in between. Germline V gene lookup returns CDR1 SQVTM and CDR2 ANQGSEA. CDR3 length: 14 residues. The CDR3: CSVLQGGGTGELFF. The CDR3 DNA follows: TGCAGCGTCCTGCAGGGTGGAGGCACCGGGGAGCTGTTTTTT.

The rearrangement joins TRBV15 to TRBJ1-1; D remains unclear. Trimming stripped 1 base from V and 3 bases from J, with 21 bases between. Per the germline V gene, CDR1 is LNHNV and CDR2 is YYDKDF (reference sequence). The CDR3 has 18 residues. CDR3 sequence (DNA): TGTGCCACCAGCAGAGGATTTTCGGAGAGCTGGGGATACACTGAAGCTTTCTTT. It encodes CATSRGFSESWGYTEAFF.

This clone came up once. This CDR3 is CASRLGQGADEQFF. The CDR3 nucleotides are TGTGCCAGCAGGCTCGGACAGGGGGCAGATGAGCAGTTCTTC. The chain recombines TRBV6-6 with TRBJ2-1; 11 bases match TRBD1. CDR1 is MNHNY and CDR2 is SVGAGI in the germline V gene (reference sequence). This CDR3 is 14 amino acids long. Trimming at V came to 6 bases and at J to 8 bases, leaving 6 bases not matched to a gene.

This clone was seen only once. The V and J genes are TRBV18 and TRBJ2-1, with a tentative D call TRBD2 (6 bases). The germline V gene has CDR1 KGHSH and CDR2 LQKENI. The length of the CDR3 is 17 residues. V shed 6 bases and J shed 5 bases, with 23 bases lying between them. The CDR3 nucleotides read TGTGCCAGCTCCCTTCTGGAGGGGCCTTTAGAAGACAATGAGCAGTTCTTC. Encoded protein: CASSLLEGPLEDNEQFF.

The gene calls are TRBV9 and TRBJ2-3, with 10 nucleotides matching TRBD2. Germline CDR1 is SGDLS and CDR2 is YYNGEE. The CDR3 is 17 amino acids. After removal of 0 bases from V and 5 bases from J, the junction contained 9 bases not matched to a gene. The CDR3 loop is CASSVEVTSGARDTQYF. The CDR3 bases are TGTGCCAGCAGCGTAGAGGTAACTAGCGGGGCCAGAGATACGCAGTATTTT.

This chain connects TRBV27 to TRBJ2-7; possible D gene TRBD1, 6 bases. The V gene's germline CDR1 is MNHEY and CDR2 SMNVEV (reference sequence). Trimming shortened V by 8 bases and J by 5 bases, and 16 bases separated the two germline ends. This CDR3 region has 13 residues. CDR3 in amino acids: CASSLQGTNEQYF. The CDR3 DNA sequence: TGTGCCAGCTCCCTCCAGGGGACAAACGAGCAGTACTTC.

The chain recombines TRBV6-5 with TRBJ2-3; the D is unclear. With 0 bases removed from V and 1 base from J, the gap between germline ends came to 11 bases. The CDR3 consists of 16 residues. Germline CDR1 is MNHEY and CDR2 is SVGAGI. In nucleotides, the CDR3 is TGTGCCAGCAGTTACTCTTCTGCTTCGGGCACAGATACGCAGTATTTT. Translating gives CASSYSSASGTDTQYF.

The chain carries TRBV4-3 and TRBJ1-1; D uncertain. Germline CDR1 and CDR2: LGHNA and YSLEER. The CDR3 runs to 14 residues. Trimming shortened V by 4 bases and J by 1 base, and 10 bases separated the two germline ends. The CDR3 DNA sequence: TGCGCCAGCAGCCCCCAACTCGGGAACACTGAAGCTTTCTTT. It translates to CASSPQLGNTEAFF.

The table lists this clone with a few counts. The rearrangement links TRBV30 to TRBJ2-7, with 8 nucleotides matching TRBD1. This CDR3 is built from 13 residues. V shed 0 bases, J shed 3 bases, and the junction held 1 base outside the gene matches. Per germline, CDR1 GTSNPN and CDR2 SVGIG (reference sequence). The CDR3 nucleotides read TGTGCCTGGAGTGTTGGACAGGGCTACGAGCAGTACTTC. This translates into CAWSVGQGYEQYF. The full variable domain, rest sourced from reference TRBV30 and TRBJ2-7, is SQTIHQWPATLVQPVGSPLSLECTVEGTSNPNLYWYRQAAGRGLQLLFYSVGIGQISSEVPQNLSASRPQDRQFILSSKKLLLSDSGFYLCAWSVGQGYEQYFGPGTRLTVT.

The chain employs TRBV14 and TRBJ2-5; 7 bases fit TRBD2. The CDR3 has 13 amino acids. The J segment lost 1 base and the V segment lost 6 bases, leaving 2 bases of the junction unmatched. Germline assignment: CDR1 SGHDN and CDR2 FVKESK. CDR3 DNA sequence: TGTGCCAGCAGAGCGGGACGCCAAGAGACCCAGTACTTC. Its translation is CASRAGRQETQYF.

To note about this clone: The junction shows a germline mismatch at one end, possibly a read error. The V call is TRBV20-1, the J call TRBJ2-3; no clear D gene. CDR1 DFQATT and CDR2 SNEGSKA come from the germline V gene (reference sequence). This CDR3 is built from 10 residues. The CDR3 sequence: CSGSRDTQYF. The DNA for the CDR3 is TGCAGTGGCAGCAGAGATACGCAGTATTTT.

This clone came up a few times. The chain combines TRBV5-6 with TRBJ2-1, with unresolved D. Germline values: CDR1 SGHDT, CDR2 YYEEEE. The CDR3 extends over 11 amino acids. Trimming left V 3 bases short and J 10 bases short, with 8 bases between. CDR3 sequence (DNA): TGTGCCAGCAGCTCCATAATCGAGCAGTTCTTC. Amino acids: CASSSIIEQFF.

The V and J genes are TRBV10-3 and TRBJ2-5; D possibly corresponds to TRBD2 (5 bases). The CDR3 covers 13 residues. Germline CDR1 and CDR2: ENHRY and SYGVKD. Between the trimmed V and J ends, which lost 6 bases and 3 bases, there was a span of 11 bases. Written as DNA, the CDR3 is TGTGCCATCAGCACGAGCGGTGAAGAGACCCAGTACTTC. Amino acid sequence: CAISTSGEETQYF.

The V gene is TRBV7-2, the J gene TRBJ1-2, with D tentatively TRBD1 (6 bases). Per the germline V gene, CDR1 is SGHTA and CDR2 is FQGNSA. Deletions cut 4 bases from V and 0 bases from J, with 15 bases between. The CDR3 has 16 amino acids. The CDR3, as DNA: TGTGCCAGCAGCTCCTGGACAGCGACTGCTAACTATGGCTACACCTTC. Translation gives CASSSWTATANYGYTF.

This clone was found a few times. The V and J genes are TRBV29-1 and TRBJ1-2, with a tentative D call TRBD1 (5 bases). Germline lookup yields CDR1 SQVTM and CDR2 ANQGSEA. The V gene lost 7 bases and the J gene lost 4 bases, with 16 bases spanning the gap. This CDR3 is 13 amino acids long. The CDR3, as DNA: TGCAGCGCAACGGACAACTTCGTCTATGGCTACACCTTC. This translates into CSATDNFVYGYTF.

The chain recombines TRBV5-8 with TRBJ2-1, with unresolved D. V was clipped by 1 base and J by 7 bases, with 6 bases between them. This CDR3 contains 12 residues. Germline V gene data show CDR1 as SGHTS and CDR2 as YDEGEE. Here the CDR3 reads CASSLYQNEQFF. CDR3 DNA: TGTGCCAGCAGCTTGTACCAGAATGAGCAGTTCTTC.

The chain joins TRBV29-1 to TRBJ2-2; no firm D call. CDR1 SQVTM and CDR2 ANQGSEA come from the germline V gene. This CDR3 is built from 14 residues. V was trimmed by 5 bases and J by 1 base, leaving 11 bases between them. This CDR3 is CSVFSPLNTGELFF. In DNA, the CDR3 is TGCAGCGTTTTCTCCCCCTTGAACACCGGGGAGCTGTTTTTT.

The chain is built from TRBV30 and TRBJ1-6; D gene uncertain. Germline CDR1 GTSNPN, CDR2 SVGIG (reference sequence). The CDR3 runs to 15 residues. Between the trimmed V and J ends, which lost 2 bases and 7 bases, there was a span of 15 bases. The DNA for the CDR3 is TGTGCCTGGAGTACAGCCTATTCTGGGAATTCACCCCTCCACTTT. Translated: CAWSTAYSGNSPLHF.

The chain carries TRBV5-1 and TRBJ2-3; 7 bases are shared with TRBD1. The junction had 2 bases not matched to a gene; V was cut back by 4 bases and J by 0 bases. This CDR3 is 14 amino acids long. CDR1 is SGHRS and CDR2 is YFSETQ in the germline V gene. CDR3 nucleotides: TGCGCCAGCAGCCAGGGACAGAGCACAGATACGCAGTATTTT. This translates into CASSQGQSTDTQYF.